This TCR beta chain was sequenced for a study of blood T cell repertoires in COVID-19. Assay: immunoSEQ multiplex PCR; the TCRdb copy retains only in-frame clones and omits some. The data contain approximately 77,000 clones, 80% to 90% of them singletons. V was clipped by 4 bases and J by 15 bases; unmatched bases: 7. CDR1 is SQVTM and CDR2 is ANQGSEA in the germline V gene. The CDR3 runs 11 residues. The receptor's source is a man between 50 and 59 years old with active COVID-19. Sequencing was carried out using peripheral blood. The chain has TRBV29-1 and TRBJ2-1, with TRBD1 matching 9 bases. The CDR3 sequence is CSVVAGTGPFF. CDR3 in DNA: TGCAGCGTTGTGGCCGGGACAGGGCCGTTCTTC.